This T cell receptor beta chain was identified in a study of cytomegalovirus exposure and HLA in healthy donors. Regarding the study as a whole: Fewer N-insertions than the roughly 600-donor mean were reportedly shown by an Asian-associated ancestry cluster in a later analysis. In vitro work confirmed that a few CMV-associated chains recognize CMV antigens.

PCR primers comprised 60 Vbeta and 13 Jbeta primers. Data came from immunoSEQ multiplex PCR; TCRdb stores just in-frame clones and leaves some out. Of approximately 100,000 clones detected, around 67% appear once; the ten largest clones hold approximately 2.2%. Concerning this clone: Its antigen is currently unknown.

CDR1 and CDR2 (germline): SGHTA, FQGNSA. V gave up 1 base and J gave up 7 bases, with 16 bases separating them. The CDR3 extends over 15 amino acids. The chain carries TRBV7-2 and TRBJ1-1, with D maybe TRBD1 (5 bases). Sequencing was done on a sample of PBMCs. This clonotype originated in a human donor in good health. The CDR3 region is CASSLVFGGVGEAFF. CDR3 sequence (DNA): TGTGCCAGCAGCTTAGTATTCGGGGGTGTGGGTGAAGCTTTCTTT. Looking up the rest from reference TRBV7-2 and TRBJ1-1 gives the full variable domain: GAGVSQSPSNKVTEKGKDVELRCDPISGHTALYWYRQSLGQGLEFLIYFQGNSAPDKSGLPSDRFSAERTGGSVSTLTIQRTQQEDSAVYLCASSLVFGGVGEAFFGQGTRLTVV.